These 16 T cell receptor beta chains came from one sample sequenced in a study of CD8+ T cells in alopecia areata. TCR sequencing used cDNA made by reverse transcription of extracted RNA. Profiling relied on immunoSEQ multiplex PCR, and the TCRdb table lists in-frame clones only, not all of them. The sample contains fewer than 200,000 clones, approximately 70% of which appear only once. Sequencing was performed on CD8+ T cells sorted from blood, taken at week 0. The receptors were sampled from a human donor with alopecia areata.

J is TRBJ2-6 and V is TRBV6-6; D unresolved. V dropped 2 bases and J dropped 6 bases, with 8 bases sitting between them. Per germline, CDR1 MNHNY and CDR2 SVGAGI (reference sequence). This CDR3 is 14 amino acids long. CDR3 in amino acids: CASSYGEEANVLTF. CDR3 sequence (DNA): TGTGCCAGCAGTTACGGGGAAGAGGCCAACGTCCTGACTTTC.

The rearrangement joins TRBV14 to TRBJ2-7; 8 nucleotides match TRBD2. The length of the CDR3 is 15 residues. Germline-derived CDR1 and CDR2 are SGHDN and FVKESK. The J segment lost 3 bases and the V segment lost 1 base, leaving 5 bases of the junction unmatched. The CDR3 here is CASSQGAGGFYEQYF. The DNA of the CDR3 is TGTGCCAGCAGCCAAGGGGCGGGGGGATTCTACGAGCAGTACTTC.

The chain recombines TRBV11-2 with TRBJ2-7; D not resolved. Germline V lookup: CDR1 SGHAT, CDR2 FQNNGV. CDR3 length: 14 amino acids. V gave up 0 bases and J gave up 2 bases, with 8 bases separating them. For the CDR3, the DNA is TGTGCCAGCAGCTTAGACCCCTCGACCTACGAGCAGTACTTC. Translating gives CASSLDPSTYEQYF.

This clone has more than one count but fewer than ten. The CDR3: CASSPRTGDYTF. CDR3 nucleotides: TGTGCCAGCAGCCCAAGGACAGGCGACTACACCTTC. V usage is TRBV7-9 and J usage is TRBJ1-2; 7 positions agree with TRBD1. CDR1 and CDR2 (germline): SEHNR, FQNEAQ (reference sequence). The CDR3 spans 12 residues. With V trimmed by 5 bases and J by 10 bases, 7 bases remained unmatched. Supplemented by reference TRBV7-9 and TRBJ1-2, the full variable domain reads DTGVSQNPRHKITKRGQNVTFRCDPISEHNRLYWYRQTLGQGPEFLTYFQNEAQLEKSRLLSDRFSAERPKGSFSTLEIQRTEQGDSAMYLCASSPRTGDYTFGSGTRLTVV.

The V call is TRBV4-1, the J call TRBJ2-3; D is unclear. The V end lost 3 bases, the J end lost 7 bases, and 11 bases lay between the germline ends. The CDR3 has 13 residues. Per the germline V gene, CDR1 is MGHRA and CDR2 is YSYEKL. CDR3 DNA: TGCGCCAGCAGCCAGGATCCTACAAATACGCAGTATTTT. This translates into CASSQDPTNTQYF.

The gene calls are TRBV30 and TRBJ2-7, with 7 positions matching TRBD1. CDR1 and CDR2 from the germline V gene are GTSNPN and SVGIG (reference sequence). The V and J ends lost 0 bases and 7 bases, in that order; junction bases with no gene match: 9. The CDR3 is 14 residues long. CDR3 in amino acids: CAWSVRQGKGEQYF. CDR3 in DNA: TGTGCCTGGAGTGTACGACAGGGAAAGGGGGAGCAGTACTTC.

The chain joins TRBV29-1 to TRBJ1-4; 8 bases fit TRBD1. V was clipped by 6 bases and J by 4 bases; unmatched bases: 7. This CDR3 region has 14 residues. CDR1 is SQVTM, CDR2 ANQGSEA, per germline. The CDR3 region is CSVPGTGDNEKLFF. The CDR3 nucleotides read TGCAGCGTCCCCGGGACAGGAGATAATGAAAAACTGTTTTTT. The whole variable domain, remainder taken from reference TRBV29-1 and TRBJ1-4, is SAVISQKPSRDICQRGTSLTIQCQVDSQVTMMFWYRQQPGQSLTLIATANQGSEATYESGFVIDKFPISRPNLTFSTLTVSNMSPEDSSIYLCSVPGTGDNEKLFFGSGTQLSVL.

This clone was seen only a few times. The rearrangement links TRBV19 to TRBJ1-6, with D possibly being TRBD1 (6 bases). Germline CDR1 reads LNHDA; CDR2 reads SQIVND (reference sequence). Trimming left V 5 bases short and J 10 bases short, with 9 bases between. CDR3 length equals 12 residues. In nucleotides, the CDR3 is TGTGCCAGTAGTTTGGGGGCGTCACCCCTCCACTTT. Its protein is CASSLGASPLHF.

V and J are TRBV5-6 and TRBJ1-5; no clear D gene. Trimming removed 7 bases at V and 4 bases at J, with 9 bases between. CDR3 length equals 12 residues. Germline V gene sequence: CDR1 SGHDT, CDR2 YYEEEE. CDR3 DNA sequence: TGTGCCAGCGGGATGTGGAATCAGCCCCAGCATTTT. It translates to CASGMWNQPQHF.

The J gene is TRBJ1-2, the V gene TRBV5-1; D not certain. Looked up from germline, CDR1 is SGHRS and CDR2 is YFSETQ. CDR3 length: 14 residues. V was clipped by 0 bases and J by 2 bases, with 8 bases between them. In nucleotides, the CDR3 is TGCGCCAGCAGCTTGGGCAAATCGAACTATGGCTACACCTTC. It encodes CASSLGKSNYGYTF.

The V call is TRBV9, the J call TRBJ1-1; 7 bases align to TRBD1. This CDR3 region has 17 residues. Germline assignment: CDR1 SGDLS and CDR2 YYNGEE. Germline trimming cut 0 bases from V and 0 bases from J; bases unmatched to any gene: 8. The CDR3 sequence is CASSVASGGVMNTEAFF. The CDR3 bases are TGTGCCAGCAGCGTAGCCTCAGGGGGGGTGATGAACACTGAAGCTTTCTTT.

This rearrangement joins TRBV30 to TRBJ2-1; D is uncertain. Germline V gene sequence: CDR1 GTSNPN, CDR2 SVGIG (reference sequence). The CDR3 is 15 residues long. V lost 3 bases, J lost 5 bases, and 17 bases lay in between. CDR3 protein: CAWRVDIQTDNEQFF. Written as DNA, the CDR3 is TGTGCCTGGAGGGTCGACATCCAGACCGACAATGAGCAGTTCTTC.

The V and J genes are TRBV2 and TRBJ1-2, with unresolved D. This CDR3 has 15 residues. Germline V gene data show CDR1 as SNHLY and CDR2 as FYNNEI. V lost 0 bases to trimming and J lost 5 bases, with 13 bases between them. The CDR3 bases are TGTGCCAGCAGTGAAGCGAACCGCTTTCCTTATGGCTACACCTTC. This sequence encodes CASSEANRFPYGYTF. The whole variable domain, filled in from reference TRBV2 and TRBJ1-2, reads EPEVTQTPSHQVTQMGQEVILRCVPISNHLYFYWYRQILGQKVEFLVSFYNNEISEKSEIFDDQFSVERPDGSNFTLKIRSTKLEDSAMYFCASSEANRFPYGYTFGSGTRLTVV.

The chain couples TRBV13 to TRBJ2-7; possibly TRBD1 for D (6 bases). From germline, CDR1 is PRHDT and CDR2 FYEKMQ (reference sequence). This CDR3 region has 16 residues. With 3 bases removed from V and 0 bases from J, the gap between germline ends came to 15 bases. In DNA, the CDR3 is TGTGCCAGCAGCTTTGGGACACCCTTTTTCTCCTACGAGCAGTACTTC. It translates to CASSFGTPFFSYEQYF.

The chain links TRBV27 to TRBJ1-5; 8 bases are shared with TRBD1. Losses at the gene ends were 10 bases for V and 7 bases for J; bases not matched to a gene: 12. The CDR3 has 14 amino acids. The germline gives CDR1 MNHEY, CDR2 SMNVEV (reference sequence). CDR3 coding DNA: TGTGCCACCAGCAGGGGGCCCTCGAGGCAGCCCCAGCATTTT. This gives the protein CATSRGPSRQPQHF.

There are a few counts of this clone. This chain joins TRBV27 and TRBJ2-3, with D perhaps given as TRBD1 or TRBD2 (5 bases each). The CDR3 covers 15 residues. The germline gives CDR1 MNHEY, CDR2 SMNVEV (reference sequence). The V end lost 4 bases, the J end lost 5 bases, and 16 bases lay between the germline ends. Here the CDR3 DNA reads TGTGCCAGCAGTTCGATAGGCCGGGACGTAGATACGCAGTATTTT. Protein product: CASSSIGRDVDTQYF.